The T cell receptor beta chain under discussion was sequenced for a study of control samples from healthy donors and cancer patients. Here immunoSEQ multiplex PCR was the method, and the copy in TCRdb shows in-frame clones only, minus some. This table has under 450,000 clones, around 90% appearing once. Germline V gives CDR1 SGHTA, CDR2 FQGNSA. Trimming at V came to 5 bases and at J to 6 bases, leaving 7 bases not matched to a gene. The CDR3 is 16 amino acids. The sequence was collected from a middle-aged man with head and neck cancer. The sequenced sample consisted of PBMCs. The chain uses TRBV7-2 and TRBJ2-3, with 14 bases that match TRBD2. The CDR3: CASSHMTSGGADTQYF. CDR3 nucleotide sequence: TGTGCCAGCAGCCACATGACTAGCGGGGGGGCGGATACGCAGTATTTT.